These 23 T cell receptor beta chains originate from one sample sequenced in a study of vaccination effects on CD4 cells after COVID-19. Here immunoSEQ multiplex PCR was the method, and the copy in TCRdb shows in-frame clones only, minus some. The sample yields 40,000 to 50,000 clones, about 76% seen once. These TCRs' antigens remain unknown. Peptide-pool stimulation followed by sequencing identified expanded antigen-specific CD4+ clonotypes in the ViraFEST assay. The culture ran for about 10 days, and then CD4+ T cells were isolated. Two doses of BNT162b2 or mRNA-1273 vaccine were administered to participants. Sequencing used CD4+ T cells from PBMCs cultured with HCoV-OC43 spike peptides, obtained after COVID-19 vaccination. Subset in this sample: HCoV-OC43 spike overlapping peptide pool stimulation. These receptors all stem from a human donor who received a COVID-19 vaccine.

CDR3 loop: CASSSFWGGTSTDTQYF. CDR3 sequence (DNA): TGTGCCAGCAGCTCCTTTTGGGGCGGAACTAGCACAGATACGCAGTATTTT. The V and J genes are TRBV14 and TRBJ2-3; D is possibly TRBD1 (5 bases). Germline V gives CDR1 SGHDN, CDR2 FVKESK. The CDR3 has 17 residues. V lost 5 bases to trimming and J lost 0 bases, with 18 bases between them.

The chain combines TRBV7-7 with TRBJ2-7; D is unresolved. In germline, CDR1 is SSHAT, CDR2 FNYEAQ (reference sequence). V dropped 2 bases and J dropped 5 bases, with 10 bases sitting between them. This CDR3 has 13 residues. This CDR3 is CASSLQEGDEQYF. In DNA form, the CDR3 reads TGTGCCAGCAGCTTACAGGAAGGCGACGAGCAGTACTTC.

This chain links TRBV12-5 with TRBJ2-7; TRBD1 is a possible D gene (6 bases). V was clipped by 0 bases and J by 3 bases, with 18 bases between them. The CDR3 runs to 17 residues. Germline assignment: CDR1 LGHNT and CDR2 FRNRAP. The CDR3 protein is CASGLVLSWDKNYEQYF. DNA for the CDR3: TGTGCTAGTGGTTTGGTATTAAGCTGGGACAAGAACTACGAGCAGTACTTC.

V gene TRBV19 combines with J gene TRBJ1-2; the match to TRBD1 covers 8 bases. The ends lost 5 bases at V and 2 bases at J; junction bases unmatched: 7. Germline V gives CDR1 LNHDA, CDR2 SQIVND (reference sequence). CDR3 length equals 15 residues. The CDR3 region has the DNA TGTGCCAGTAGTCCCACCGGGACAGGAAACTATGGCTACACCTTC. Encoded protein: CASSPTGTGNYGYTF.

This rearrangement joins TRBV20-1 to TRBJ2-3, with a weak D call TRBD1 (6 bases). The CDR3 loop spans 12 amino acids. Germline CDR1 DFQATT, CDR2 SNEGSKA (reference sequence). V was cut by 3 bases and J by 6 bases, with 10 bases left in between. The chain's CDR3 is CSASIRGDTQYF. Here the CDR3 DNA reads TGCAGTGCTAGTATTAGGGGGGATACGCAGTATTTT.

The rearrangement links TRBV7-8 to TRBJ1-1; D unresolved. The germline gives CDR1 SGHVS, CDR2 FQNEAQ. This CDR3 contains 13 residues. V lost 1 base and J lost 1, with 4 bases in between. The CDR3 DNA reads as TGTGCCAGCAGCTTAGTTACGAACACTGAAGCTTTCTTT. Protein product: CASSLVTNTEAFF.

The chain carries TRBV6-5 and TRBJ2-3, with 7 bases that match TRBD2. CDR3 length: 15 residues. Trimming cost V 2 bases and J 4 bases; bases outside gene matches: 6. Germline V lookup: CDR1 MNHEY, CDR2 SVGAGI. The CDR3 here is CASSYGREPPDTQYF. CDR3 DNA: TGTGCCAGCAGTTACGGGCGGGAGCCCCCAGATACGCAGTATTTT.

The chain carries TRBV25-1 and TRBJ2-1; D remains ambiguous. This CDR3 is built from 11 residues. Germline CDR1 MGHDK, CDR2 SYGVNS. Trimming took 6 bases from V and 4 from J, leaving 4 bases between them. The CDR3 coding sequence is TGTGCCAGCAGCCTATACAATGAGCAGTTCTTC. Amino acids: CASSLYNEQFF.

This chain uses TRBV4-1 with TRBJ1-6; D is possibly TRBD1 (5 bases). Germline CDR1 reads MGHRA; CDR2 reads YSYEKL. Trimming left V 1 base short and J 0 bases short, with 16 bases between. The CDR3 runs 19 residues. The CDR3 DNA follows: TGCGCCAGCAGCCAAGTAGCCGGGGCAGGGCGCTCCTATAATTCACCCCTCCACTTT. Translation: CASSQVAGAGRSYNSPLHF.

V and J are TRBV24-1 and TRBJ1-1; 9 bases fit TRBD1. The CDR3 loop spans 13 amino acids. Germline CDR1 and CDR2: KGHDR and SFDVKD. V shed 4 bases, J shed 8 bases, and the junction held 4 bases outside the gene matches. This chain's CDR3 is CATSETGGGEAFF. The CDR3 nucleotides are TGTGCCACCAGTGAAACAGGGGGCGGCGAAGCTTTCTTT.

This clone appeared once. The chain combines TRBV2 with TRBJ2-1; tentatively, D is TRBD2 (7 bases). CDR1 and CDR2 (germline): SNHLY, FYNNEI. The CDR3 length is 14 residues. V dropped 2 bases and J dropped 5 bases, with 10 bases sitting between them. CDR3: CASSERGGDNEQFF. The CDR3 DNA follows: TGTGCCAGCAGTGAAAGGGGGGGGGACAATGAGCAGTTCTTC.

The CDR3 DNA reads TGTGCCAGCAGCTTAGTCGGGGGGGCCTCAGATACGCAGTATTTT. Its protein product is CASSLVGGASDTQYF. The gene calls are TRBV11-2 and TRBJ2-3; 8 bases line up with TRBD2. V shed 1 base and J 4 bases; nucleotides not matched to a gene: 4. This CDR3 spans 15 amino acids. CDR1 and CDR2 (germline): SGHAT, FQNNGV. Full variable domain (missing parts from reference TRBV11-2 and TRBJ2-3): EAGVAQSPRYKIIEKRQSVAFWCNPISGHATLYWYQQILGQGPKLLIQFQNNGVVDDSQLPKDRFSAERLKGVDSTLKIQPAKLEDSAVYLCASSLVGGASDTQYFGPGTRLTVL.

The chain is built from TRBV3-1 (or the pseudogene TRBV3-2) and TRBJ1-2, with a possible D match to TRBD1 (5 bases). The V and J ends lost 1 base and 10 bases respectively, with 13 bases between them. This CDR3 region has 13 residues. CDR1 and CDR2 (germline): LGHDT, YNNKEL (reference sequence). The CDR3 spells CASSQAGTRAYTF. The CDR3 region has the DNA TGTGCCAGCAGCCAAGCCGGGACCCGGGCCTACACCTTC.

This sequence joins TRBV11-2 and TRBJ2-1; D gene ambiguous. The length of the CDR3 is 11 residues. V was trimmed by 5 bases and J by 8 bases, leaving 7 bases between them. Germline V gives CDR1 SGHAT, CDR2 FQNNGV. CDR3 DNA: TGTGCCAGCAGCCCAGCCTATGAGCAGTTCTTC. This encodes CASSPAYEQFF.

The chain combines TRBV10-3 with TRBJ2-2; TRBD1 might be the D (5 bases). This CDR3 comprises 15 residues. V was shortened by 4 bases and J by 5 bases, with 14 bases between the two germline ends. Per the germline V gene, CDR1 is ENHRY and CDR2 is SYGVKD. The CDR3 loop reads CAISGRGSPTGELFF. The CDR3 nucleotides read TGTGCCATCAGTGGAAGGGGATCCCCAACCGGGGAGCTGTTTTTT.

The CDR3 region has the DNA TGTGCCAGCAGCCAGGGTCGAGAGACCCAGTACTTC. This translates into CASSQGRETQYF. This chain connects TRBV6-5 to TRBJ2-5; tentative D call: TRBD1 (5 bases). This CDR3 comprises 12 residues. Trimming cost V 6 bases and J 4 bases, with 9 bases left between them. Looked up from germline, CDR1 is MNHEY and CDR2 is SVGAGI.

This clone was observed a handful of times. The CDR3 spells CASTPYNEQFF. The CDR3 region has the DNA TGTGCCAGCACCCCCTACAATGAGCAGTTCTTC. The chain recombines TRBV7-2 with TRBJ2-1, with D hard to call. The CDR3 has 11 residues. Trimming stripped 7 bases from V and 2 bases from J, with 3 bases between. Germline assignment: CDR1 SGHTA and CDR2 FQGNSA. Full variable domain (outside the CDR3, taken from reference TRBV7-2 and TRBJ2-1): GAGVSQSPSNKVTEKGKDVELRCDPISGHTALYWYRQSLGQGLEFLIYFQGNSAPDKSGLPSDRFSAERTGGSVSTLTIQRTQQEDSAVYLCASTPYNEQFFGPGTRLTVL.

The V gene is TRBV18, the J gene TRBJ1-2; D is unresolved. V dropped 8 bases and J dropped 0 bases, with 13 bases sitting between them. Germline V lookup: CDR1 KGHSH, CDR2 LQKENI. This CDR3 is built from 14 residues. CDR3 in amino acids: CASTSGSTNYGYTF. Here the CDR3 DNA reads TGTGCCAGCACATCGGGGAGTACTAACTATGGCTACACCTTC.

J is TRBJ2-2 and V is TRBV2; D may be TRBD2 (6 bases). Trimming shortened V by 4 bases and J by 2 bases, and 17 bases separated the two germline ends. The germline V gene has CDR1 SNHLY and CDR2 FYNNEI. This CDR3 region has 17 residues. The CDR3: CASSVGGSIVNTGELFF. The CDR3 coding sequence is TGTGCCAGCAGTGTTGGAGGGTCCATAGTTAACACCGGGGAGCTGTTTTTT.

A few counts support this clone. This chain links TRBV18 with TRBJ1-2, with 10 nucleotides matching TRBD1. Germline CDR1 and CDR2: KGHSH and LQKENI. The V and J ends lost 5 bases and 6 bases, in that order; junction bases with no gene match: 3. The CDR3 has 13 residues. This chain's CDR3 is CASSETGGHGYTF. DNA of the CDR3: TGTGCCAGCTCAGAGACAGGGGGCCATGGCTACACCTTC.

The CDR3 protein is CASSVRLAGGPSSYNEQFF. CDR3 nucleotide sequence: TGTGCCAGCTCCGTGAGACTAGCGGGAGGGCCCAGCTCCTACAATGAGCAGTTCTTC. V usage is TRBV18 and J usage is TRBJ2-1; 14 bases match TRBD2. With 6 bases clipped from V and 0 bases from J, the junction kept 10 bases outside the gene matches. This CDR3 spans 19 amino acids. Germline CDR1 KGHSH, CDR2 LQKENI. Full variable domain (outside the CDR3, taken from reference TRBV18 and TRBJ2-1): NAGVMQNPRHLVRRRGQEARLRCSPMKGHSHVYWYRQLPEEGLKFMVYLQKENIIDESGMPKERFSAEFPKEGPSILRIQQVVRGDSAAYFCASSVRLAGGPSSYNEQFFGPGTRLTVL.

The chain joins TRBV10-3 to TRBJ2-1; possible D gene TRBD2, 6 bases. The germline V and J ends were trimmed by 4 bases and 7 bases, with 14 bases remaining between them. Looked up from germline, CDR1 is ENHRY and CDR2 is SYGVKD. The CDR3 sequence is 14 residues long. CDR3 DNA sequence: TGTGCCATCAGTGTGCGGGACTCCGCAAATGAGCAGTTCTTC. Encoded protein: CAISVRDSANEQFF.

J is TRBJ2-2 and V is TRBV7-9, with a possible D match to TRBD1 (5 bases). The CDR3 has 16 residues. Germline V lookup: CDR1 SEHNR, CDR2 FQNEAQ (reference sequence). V lost 3 bases to trimming and J lost 3 bases, with 14 bases between them. The CDR3 region is CASSFYGLGDTGELFF. CDR3 DNA sequence: TGTGCCAGCAGCTTTTACGGGTTAGGGGACACCGGGGAGCTGTTTTTT.